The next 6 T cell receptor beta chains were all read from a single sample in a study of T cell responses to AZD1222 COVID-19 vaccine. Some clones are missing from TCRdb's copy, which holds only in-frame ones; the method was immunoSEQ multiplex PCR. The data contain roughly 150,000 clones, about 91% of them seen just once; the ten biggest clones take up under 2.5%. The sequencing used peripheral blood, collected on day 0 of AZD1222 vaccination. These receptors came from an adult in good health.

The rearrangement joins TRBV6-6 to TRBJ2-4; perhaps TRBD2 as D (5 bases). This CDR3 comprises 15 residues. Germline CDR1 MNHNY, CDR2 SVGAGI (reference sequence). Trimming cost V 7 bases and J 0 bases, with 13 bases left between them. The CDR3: CASTEGGLAKNIQYF. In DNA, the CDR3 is TGTGCCAGCACCGAGGGTGGTCTAGCCAAAAACATTCAGTACTTC.

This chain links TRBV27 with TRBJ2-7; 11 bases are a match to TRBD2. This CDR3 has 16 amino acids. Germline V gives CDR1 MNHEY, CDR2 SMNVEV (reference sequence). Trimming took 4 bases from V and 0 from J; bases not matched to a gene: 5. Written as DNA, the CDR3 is TGTGCCAGCAGTTCAGCCGGGACTAGCGGCTCCTACGAGCAGTACTTC. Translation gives CASSSAGTSGSYEQYF.

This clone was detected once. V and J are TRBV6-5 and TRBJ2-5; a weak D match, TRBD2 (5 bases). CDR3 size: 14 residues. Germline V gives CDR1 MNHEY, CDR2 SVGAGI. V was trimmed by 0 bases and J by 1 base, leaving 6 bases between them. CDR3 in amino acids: CASSYSRVQETQYF. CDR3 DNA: TGTGCCAGCAGTTACTCGAGGGTCCAAGAGACCCAGTACTTC.

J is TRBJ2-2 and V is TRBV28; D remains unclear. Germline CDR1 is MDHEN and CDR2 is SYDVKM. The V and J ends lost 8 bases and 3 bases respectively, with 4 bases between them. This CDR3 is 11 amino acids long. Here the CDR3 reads CASRDTGELFF. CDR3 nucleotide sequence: TGTGCCAGCCGTGACACCGGGGAGCTGTTTTTT.

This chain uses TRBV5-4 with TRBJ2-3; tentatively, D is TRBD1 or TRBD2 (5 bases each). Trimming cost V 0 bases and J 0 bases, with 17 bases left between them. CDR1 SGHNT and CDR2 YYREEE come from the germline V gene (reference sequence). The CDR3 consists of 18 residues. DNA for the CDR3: TGTGCCAGCAGCTTGGCCAGTGGGGCGGGCGGGAGCACAGATACGCAGTATTTT. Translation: CASSLASGAGGSTDTQYF.

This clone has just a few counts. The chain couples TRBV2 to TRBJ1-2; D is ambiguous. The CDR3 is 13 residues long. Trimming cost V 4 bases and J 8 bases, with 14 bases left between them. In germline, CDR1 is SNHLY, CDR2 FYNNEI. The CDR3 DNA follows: TGTGCCAGCAGTGGGGATTCCCCGCGAGGCTACACCTTC. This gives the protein CASSGDSPRGYTF.